This T cell receptor beta chain appears in the sequencing data of a study of blood T cell repertoires in COVID-19 (TCRdb year 2020). For the wider study: Samples covering the acute and convalescent phases of COVID-19 were provided by collaborators in the United States, Italy and Spain. Deeply sampled blood TCRbeta repertoires from subjects exposed to, actively infected with, or recovered from COVID-19 were included in the dataset. The samples were drawn from two sources: the first 160 participants of the ongoing ImmuneRACE study, and 1,000 to 1,500 subjects contributed by 6 global collaborators. The repertoires were made available in a free public database intended to serve as a resource for research on the immune response to SARS-CoV-2. HLA class I and class II types, where available, came from metadata supplied by the sample provider rather than from assay-based typing. The material from the prospective study consisted of cDNA or gDNA derived from T cells, B-cell-depleted T cells, or PBMCs. The sample metadata nearly always contained a de-identified subject ID, COVID-19 status, age in years and sex. What the work shows at the level of the full study, not this receptor alone: How much clinical and demographic metadata was included differed by source and by participant, and the metadata was provided uncurated.

TCRbeta CDR3 regions were amplified from genomic DNA using the immunoSEQ Assay, a bias-controlled multiplex PCR. In the original analysis: Within the assay, amplification of reference gene primers was used to estimate how many nucleated cells each sample contained. Sequence reads were collapsed and filtered to measure the absolute abundance of every unique TCRbeta CDR3 rearrangement. Productive Simpson clonality was computed per sample as the square root of Simpson's diversity index over productive rearrangements. TCRdb retrieved this table from immuneACCESS and kept in-frame rearrangements only. Not all clones are present; in checked studies, unresolved V genes account for under half, and no reason is known for the remainder. V, J and clone size reflect that table, while D and trimming were determined from the DNA. The sample data list around 110,000 clones, and over 80% of these were observed just once. The top ten clones comprise about 2.1% of the sample.

A note on this clone: Its recognized antigen is unknown. No quality values exist for individual bases; no much larger clone is one base distant.

Per the germline V gene, SGHRS is the CDR1 and YFSETQ is the CDR2. The CDR3 starts with the cysteine, ends with the valine, and has 16 residues. This entry keeps only the CDR3 DNA: 48 bases, framed from base 1. V ends up 4 bases short and J 2 bases short, with an unmatched junction base count of 6. Each collaborating institution followed its own protocols to collect whole blood in K2EDTA tubes. Collaborator samples were shipped for TCRbeta analysis as frozen whole blood, isolated PBMCs, or DNA extracted from either sample type. The receptor chain draws on TRBV5-1 and TRBJ2-7; 13 nucleotides in the junction match TRBD2. This TCR derives from a man aged 25 to 40 with acute or convalescent COVID-19. Input material: peripheral blood. Here is the DNA: TGCGCCAGCAGCGTGGGAACTAGCGGGAGGGCCTACGAGCAGTACGTC. Its translation reads: CASSVGTSGRAYEQYV.